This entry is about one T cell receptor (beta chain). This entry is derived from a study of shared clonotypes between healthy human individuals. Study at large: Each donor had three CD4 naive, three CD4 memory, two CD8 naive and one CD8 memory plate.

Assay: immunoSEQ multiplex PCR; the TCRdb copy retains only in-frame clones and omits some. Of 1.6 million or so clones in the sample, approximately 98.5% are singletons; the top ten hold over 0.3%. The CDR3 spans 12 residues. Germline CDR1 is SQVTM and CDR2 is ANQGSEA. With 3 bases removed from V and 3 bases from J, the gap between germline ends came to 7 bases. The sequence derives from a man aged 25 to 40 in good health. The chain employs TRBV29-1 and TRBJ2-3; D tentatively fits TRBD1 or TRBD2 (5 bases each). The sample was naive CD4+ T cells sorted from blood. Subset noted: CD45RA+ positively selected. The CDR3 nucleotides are TGCAGCGTTGAGGGGGATACAGATACGCAGTATTTT. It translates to CSVEGDTDTQYF.